This T cell receptor beta chain was obtained from a study of T cell responses to AZD1222 COVID-19 vaccine (dated by TCRdb to the early 2020s). The study in broad terms: TCR sequencing was performed for 230 to 250 trial participants, of whom approximately 200 were given two doses of AZD1222 and some 26 were given two doses of MenACWY control vaccine. Trial participants were enrolled into age subgroups of 18-55, 56-69 and 70-plus years, which contained about 150, 28 and 57 TCR-sequenced participants, respectively.

Concerning this clone itself: No cognate antigen has been identified for it. No per-base quality is available; no much larger clone lies one base away.

This specimen's time point label, per the study, means: about 28 days (+/-7) after the second vaccine dose. AZD1222 recipients whose second dose came at about 4 weeks and those whose second dose came at about 12 weeks were combined into one group, since spike-specific TCR depth and breadth did not differ between the two schedules. Samples from vaccinated people were obtained from the UK trials COV001 and COV002, which included a single-blind randomized controlled phase 2/3 trial of AZD1222 (ChAdOx1 nCoV-19) in healthy adults. For TCRbeta chain sequencing, PBMC samples from trial participants were taken at day 0 and at day 28 after the second dose. The germline V gene specifies KGHSH as CDR1 and LQKENI as CDR2. The CDR3 goes from the cysteine to the phenylalanine over 14 residues. The entry retains the CDR3 DNA only, 42 bases that are in frame from base 1. V was cut back by 1 base and J by 5 bases, leaving a gap of 11 bases between them.

Study-wide conclusions, independent of this receptor: Participants were mostly white British, with more females than males. The authors suggested clonal diversity may have been underestimated. Epitopes outside the regions mutated in the B.1.351 and B.1.1.7 variants were reportedly recognized by nearly half of the unique spike-specific TCRs. After two AZD1222 doses, spike-specific TCR breadth and depth were significantly higher than at day 0 and than in MenACWY recipients. Because no day 14 peak-response samples were available, repertoires were characterized only after the peak T cell response. Conclusions about previously exposed vaccinees are limited, since just five or six AZD1222 recipients were seropositive for SARS-CoV-2 at baseline. The 56-69-year group was small, and its depth increase did not reach significance, likely because of low power. Vaccine-associated CD4 TCRs spanned the whole spike protein, with dominant responses in regions 160-218 and 743-854.

The CDR3 regions of human TCRbeta chains were subjected to immunosequencing. The authors' analysis ran thus. TCRs in the repertoires were compared against a reference library of SARS-CoV-2-specific TCRs that had been generated with the MIRA antigen-specificity platform. Breadth was defined as the fraction of unique TCRs that were SARS-CoV-2-associated, and depth was defined as the fraction of total T cells that were SARS-CoV-2-associated. Each spike-specific TCR was assigned to its reactive spike region and to a CD4 or CD8 class using the MIRA data. Log10-transformed breadth and depth values were compared by one-way ANOVA with Sidak's multiple comparisons tests. TCRdb carries this immuneACCESS record with in-frame sequences only. Its versions omit some clonotypes, under half of them owing to an unresolved V gene in the studies checked, with the rest unexplained. V and J calls and clone size are copied from that table; D and trimming were computed from the DNA. The sample table holds over 45,000 clones, of which around 90% were seen once. The top ten clonotypes cover about 14% of the sample.

This TCR was sampled from an adult who received the AZD1222 COVID-19 vaccine. Sequenced material: peripheral blood, taken 28 days after the second AZD1222 dose. Recombination joined TRBV18 with TRBJ2-5; the D gene assignment is perhaps TRBD1 or TRBD2, with each matching 6 bases. CDR3 loop: CASSPQGGRETQYF. The nucleotides read TGTGCCAGCTCACCACAGGGGGGACGGGAGACCCAGTACTTC.